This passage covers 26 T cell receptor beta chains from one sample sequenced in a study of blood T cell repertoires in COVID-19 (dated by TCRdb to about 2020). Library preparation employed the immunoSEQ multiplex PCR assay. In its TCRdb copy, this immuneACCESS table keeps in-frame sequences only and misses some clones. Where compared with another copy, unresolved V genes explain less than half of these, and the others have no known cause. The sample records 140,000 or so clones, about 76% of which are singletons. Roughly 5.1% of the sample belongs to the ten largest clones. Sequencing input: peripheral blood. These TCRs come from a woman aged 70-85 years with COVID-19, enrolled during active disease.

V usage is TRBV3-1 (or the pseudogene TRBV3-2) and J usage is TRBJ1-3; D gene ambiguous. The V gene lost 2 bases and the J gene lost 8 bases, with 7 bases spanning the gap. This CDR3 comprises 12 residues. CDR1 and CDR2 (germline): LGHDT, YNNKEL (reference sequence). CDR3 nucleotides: TGTGCCAGCAGCCAATCCTCGGACACCATATATTTT. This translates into CASSQSSDTIYF.

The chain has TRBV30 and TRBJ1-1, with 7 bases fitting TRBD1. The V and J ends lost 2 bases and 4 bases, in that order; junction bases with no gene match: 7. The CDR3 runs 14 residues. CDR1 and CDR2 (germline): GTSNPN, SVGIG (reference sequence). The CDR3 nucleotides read TGTGCCTGGAGTAGACAGGGTAGAGGCACTGAAGCTTTCTTT. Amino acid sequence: CAWSRQGRGTEAFF.

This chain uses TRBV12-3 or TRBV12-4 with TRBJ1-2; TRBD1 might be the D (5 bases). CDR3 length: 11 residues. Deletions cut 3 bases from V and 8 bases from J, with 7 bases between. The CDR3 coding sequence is TGTGCCAGCAGTTTGTGGGGCGGCTACACCTTC. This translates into CASSLWGGYTF.

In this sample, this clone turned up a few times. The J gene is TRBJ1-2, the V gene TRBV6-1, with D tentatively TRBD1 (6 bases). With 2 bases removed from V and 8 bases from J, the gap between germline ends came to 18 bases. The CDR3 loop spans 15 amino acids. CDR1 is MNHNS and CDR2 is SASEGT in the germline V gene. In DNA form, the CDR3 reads TGTGCCAGCAGTGAACCGGGACAACCCCCTCCCGGCTACACCTTC. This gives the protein CASSEPGQPPPGYTF.

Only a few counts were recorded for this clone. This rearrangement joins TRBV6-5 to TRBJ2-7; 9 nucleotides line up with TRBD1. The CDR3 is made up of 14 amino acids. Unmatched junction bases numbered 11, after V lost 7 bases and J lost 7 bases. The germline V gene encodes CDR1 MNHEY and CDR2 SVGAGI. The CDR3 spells CASTRTGTGTEQYF. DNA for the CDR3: TGTGCCAGCACCCGAACCGGGACAGGGACTGAGCAGTACTTC.

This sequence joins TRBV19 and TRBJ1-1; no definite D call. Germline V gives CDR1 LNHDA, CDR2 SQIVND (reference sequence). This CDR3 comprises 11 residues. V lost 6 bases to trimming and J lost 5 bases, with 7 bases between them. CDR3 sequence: CASREWTEAFF. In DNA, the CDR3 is TGTGCCAGTAGGGAGTGGACTGAAGCTTTCTTT.

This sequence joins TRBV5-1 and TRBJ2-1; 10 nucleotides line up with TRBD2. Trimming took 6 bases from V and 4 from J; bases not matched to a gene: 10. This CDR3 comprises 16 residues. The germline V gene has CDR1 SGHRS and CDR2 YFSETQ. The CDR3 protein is CASNPSGSLGYNEQFF. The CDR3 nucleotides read TGCGCCAGCAACCCTAGCGGGAGCTTGGGATACAATGAGCAGTTCTTC.

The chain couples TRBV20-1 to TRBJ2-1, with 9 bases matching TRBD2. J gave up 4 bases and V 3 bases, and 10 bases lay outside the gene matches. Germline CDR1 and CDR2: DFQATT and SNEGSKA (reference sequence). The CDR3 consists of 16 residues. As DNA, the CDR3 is TGCAGTGCTAGTGGAGCGGGGGGCGCACCTTACAATGAGCAGTTCTTC. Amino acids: CSASGAGGAPYNEQFF.

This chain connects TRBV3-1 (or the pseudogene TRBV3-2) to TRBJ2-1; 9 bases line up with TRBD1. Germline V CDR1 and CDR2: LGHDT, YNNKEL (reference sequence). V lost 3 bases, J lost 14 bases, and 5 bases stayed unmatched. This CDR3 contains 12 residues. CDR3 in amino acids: CASSQRQGVKFF. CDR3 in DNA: TGTGCCAGCAGCCAGAGACAGGGGGTTAAGTTCTTC.

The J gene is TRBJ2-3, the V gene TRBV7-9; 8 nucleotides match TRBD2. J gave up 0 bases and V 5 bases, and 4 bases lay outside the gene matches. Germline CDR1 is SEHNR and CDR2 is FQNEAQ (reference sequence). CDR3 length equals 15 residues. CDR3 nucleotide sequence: TGTGCCAGCAGCCGAACTAGCGGAAGCACAGATACGCAGTATTTT. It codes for CASSRTSGSTDTQYF.

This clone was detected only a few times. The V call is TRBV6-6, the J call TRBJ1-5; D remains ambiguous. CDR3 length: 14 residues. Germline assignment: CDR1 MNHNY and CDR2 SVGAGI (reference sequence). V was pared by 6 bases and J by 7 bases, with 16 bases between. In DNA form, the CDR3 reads TGTGCCAGCAGGGGGATGGAGGTAACCCAGCCCCAGCATTTT. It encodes CASRGMEVTQPQHF.

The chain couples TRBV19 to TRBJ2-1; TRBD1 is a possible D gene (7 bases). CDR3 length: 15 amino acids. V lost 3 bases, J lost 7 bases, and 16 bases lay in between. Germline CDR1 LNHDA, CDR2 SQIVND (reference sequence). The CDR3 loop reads CASSIGLQGRNEQFF. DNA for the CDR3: TGTGCCAGTAGTATTGGACTACAGGGGAGGAATGAGCAGTTCTTC.

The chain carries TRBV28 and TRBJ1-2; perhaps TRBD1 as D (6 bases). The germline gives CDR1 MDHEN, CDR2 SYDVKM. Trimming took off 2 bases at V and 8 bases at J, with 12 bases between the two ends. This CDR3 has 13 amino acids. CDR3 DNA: TGTGCCAGCAGTTTAAACAGGGTGGGGGGCTACACCTTC. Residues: CASSLNRVGGYTF.

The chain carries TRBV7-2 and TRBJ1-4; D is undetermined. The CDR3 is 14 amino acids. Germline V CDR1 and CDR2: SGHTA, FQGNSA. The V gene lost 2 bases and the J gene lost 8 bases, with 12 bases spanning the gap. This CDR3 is CASSLKLSGEKLFF. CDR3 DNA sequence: TGTGCCAGCAGCTTAAAGCTGTCAGGAGAAAAACTGTTTTTT.

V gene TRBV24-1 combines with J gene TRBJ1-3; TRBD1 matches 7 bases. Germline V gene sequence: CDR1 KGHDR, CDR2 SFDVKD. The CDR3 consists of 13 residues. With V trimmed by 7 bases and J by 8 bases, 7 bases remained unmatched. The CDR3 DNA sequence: TGTGCCACCAGCCTAGAGGGGGCGGACACCATATATTTT. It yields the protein CATSLEGADTIYF.

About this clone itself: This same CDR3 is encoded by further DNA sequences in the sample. The CDR3: CASTDSSLGYTF. In DNA, the CDR3 is TGTGCCAGCACGGACAGCTCACTTGGCTACACCTTC. This chain links TRBV2 with TRBJ1-2; tentatively, D is TRBD1 (6 bases). The CDR3 is 12 amino acids. Germline CDR1 and CDR2: SNHLY and FYNNEI. V lost 7 bases to trimming and J lost 7 bases, with 13 bases between them.

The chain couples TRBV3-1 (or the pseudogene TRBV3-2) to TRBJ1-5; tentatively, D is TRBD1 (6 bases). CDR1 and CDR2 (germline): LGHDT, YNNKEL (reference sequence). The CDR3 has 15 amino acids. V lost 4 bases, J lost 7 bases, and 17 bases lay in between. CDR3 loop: CASSPQRDNEQPQHF. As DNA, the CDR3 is TGTGCCAGCAGCCCACAGCGGGACAATGAGCAGCCCCAGCATTTT.

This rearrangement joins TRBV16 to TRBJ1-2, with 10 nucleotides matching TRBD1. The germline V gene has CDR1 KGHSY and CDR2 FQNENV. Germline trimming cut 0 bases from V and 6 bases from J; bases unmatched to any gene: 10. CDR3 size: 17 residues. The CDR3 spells CASSQSRGDRGRDGYTF. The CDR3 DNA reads TGTGCCAGCAGCCAATCAAGAGGTGACAGGGGGCGTGATGGCTACACCTTC.

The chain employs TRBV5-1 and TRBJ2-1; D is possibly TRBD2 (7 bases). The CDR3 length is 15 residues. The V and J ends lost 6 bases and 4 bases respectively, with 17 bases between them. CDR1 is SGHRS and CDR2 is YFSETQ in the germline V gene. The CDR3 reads CASKARGADYNEQFF. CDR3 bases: TGCGCCAGCAAGGCACGGGGGGCCGATTACAATGAGCAGTTCTTC. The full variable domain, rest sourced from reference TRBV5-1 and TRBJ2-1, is KAGVTQTPRYLIKTRGQQVTLSCSPISGHRSVSWYQQTPGQGLQFLFEYFSETQRNKGNFPGRFSGRQFSNSRSEMNVSTLELGDSALYLCASKARGADYNEQFFGPGTRLTVL.

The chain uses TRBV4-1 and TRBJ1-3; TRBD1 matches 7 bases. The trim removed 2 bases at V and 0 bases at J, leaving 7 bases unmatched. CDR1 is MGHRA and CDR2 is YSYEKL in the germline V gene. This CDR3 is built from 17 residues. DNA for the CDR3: TGCGCCAGCAGCCAAACAGGGGAACCGAGCTCTGGAAACACCATATATTTT. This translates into CASSQTGEPSSGNTIYF.

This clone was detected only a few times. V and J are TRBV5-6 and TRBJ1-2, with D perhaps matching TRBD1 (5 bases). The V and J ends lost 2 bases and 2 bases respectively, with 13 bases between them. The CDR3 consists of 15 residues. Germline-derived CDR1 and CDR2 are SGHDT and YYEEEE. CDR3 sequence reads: CASSLNPTANYGYTF. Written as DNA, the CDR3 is TGTGCCAGCAGCTTAAACCCGACAGCCAACTATGGCTACACCTTC.

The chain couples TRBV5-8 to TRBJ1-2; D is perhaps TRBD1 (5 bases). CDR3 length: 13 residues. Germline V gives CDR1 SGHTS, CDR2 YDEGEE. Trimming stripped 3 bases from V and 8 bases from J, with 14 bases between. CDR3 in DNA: TGTGCCAGCAGCTCCGCTGGGGGGAAGGGCTACACCTTC. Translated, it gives CASSSAGGKGYTF.

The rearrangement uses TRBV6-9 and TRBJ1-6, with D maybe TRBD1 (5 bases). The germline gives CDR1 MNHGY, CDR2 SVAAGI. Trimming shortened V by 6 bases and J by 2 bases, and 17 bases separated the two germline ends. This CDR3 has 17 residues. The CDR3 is CASSGQSRGTYNSPLHF. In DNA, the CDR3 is TGTGCCAGCAGCGGACAATCCCGTGGGACCTATAATTCACCCCTCCACTTT.

CDR3 in amino acids: CASSRDRSQSPLHF. CDR3 sequence (DNA): TGCGCCAGCAGCCGGGACAGGTCACAGTCACCCCTCCACTTT. V is TRBV5-1 and J is TRBJ1-6; 8 positions agree with TRBD1. CDR1 and CDR2 (germline): SGHRS, YFSETQ. Unmatched junction bases numbered 7, after V lost 4 bases and J lost 10 bases. CDR3 size: 14 residues.

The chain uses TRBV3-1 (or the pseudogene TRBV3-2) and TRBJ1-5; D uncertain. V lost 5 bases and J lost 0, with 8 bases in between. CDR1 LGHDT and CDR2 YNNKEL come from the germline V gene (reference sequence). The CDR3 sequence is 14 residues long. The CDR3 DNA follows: TGTGCCAGCAGCGCGACTCATAGCAATCAGCCCCAGCATTTT. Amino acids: CASSATHSNQPQHF.

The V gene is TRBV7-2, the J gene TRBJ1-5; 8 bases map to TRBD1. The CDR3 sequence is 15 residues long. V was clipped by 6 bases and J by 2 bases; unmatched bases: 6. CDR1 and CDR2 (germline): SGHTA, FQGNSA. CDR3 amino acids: CASSSQGQGNQPQHF. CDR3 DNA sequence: TGTGCCAGCAGTTCACAGGGACAGGGCAATCAGCCCCAGCATTTT.